This TCR beta chain emerged from a study of T cell responses to AZD1222 COVID-19 vaccine. About the study: Researchers grouped second doses given at about 4 or about 12 weeks into one pool.

Overall study findings and caveats: At study baseline, merely six AZD1222 recipients were seropositive. Donors were chiefly white British, with a greater number of females, and clonal diversity was perhaps underestimated.

Profiling relied on immunoSEQ multiplex PCR, and the TCRdb table lists in-frame clones only, not all of them. This sample has around 140,000 clones, with roughly 89% found just once. This CDR3 spans 14 amino acids. Germline V gene lookup returns CDR1 ENHRY and CDR2 SYGVKD. V lost 6 bases, J lost 4 bases, and 12 bases lay in between. To note about this clone: What it binds is not known.

This receptor was identified in an adult in good health. Here the sequenced sample was peripheral blood, taken on day 0 of AZD1222 vaccination. V is TRBV10-3 and J is TRBJ2-2, with D tentatively TRBD2 (6 bases). The CDR3 coding sequence is TGTGCCATCAGGACGGGAGAACCCACCGGGGAGCTGTTTTTT. Amino acid sequence: CAIRTGEPTGELFF.